The T cell receptor (beta chain) under discussion was sequenced for a study of cytomegalovirus exposure and HLA in healthy donors. The study, taken as a whole, reports: Researchers counted 180 or so TCR beta chains as cytomegalovirus-associated. It was reported that the classifier diagnosed cytomegalovirus status with high specificity and sensitivity in both the original and validation cohorts. The authors later linked a missense DCLRE1C variant to TCR beta V- and J-gene trimming.

Looked up from germline, CDR1 is PRHDT and CDR2 is FYEKMQ (reference sequence). Trimming shortened V by 8 bases and J by 3 bases, and 16 bases separated the two germline ends. This CDR3 is 14 amino acids long. Concerning this clone itself: Antigen specificity is unknown.

The PCR ran on 60 Vbeta and 13 Jbeta primers. Assay used: immunoSEQ multiplex PCR; TCRdb lists only in-frame clones, some missing. The sample records some 190,000 clones, 60% to 85% being singletons. The sequence derives from a man aged 18 to 29 in good health and CMV-seronegative. The rearrangement joins TRBV13 to TRBJ1-1; tentative D call: TRBD1 (5 bases). Material: PBMCs. The DNA of the CDR3 is TGTGCCAGCGCCGGGCCGCCCAGGGACACTGAAGCTTTCTTT. Its protein is CASAGPPRDTEAFF.